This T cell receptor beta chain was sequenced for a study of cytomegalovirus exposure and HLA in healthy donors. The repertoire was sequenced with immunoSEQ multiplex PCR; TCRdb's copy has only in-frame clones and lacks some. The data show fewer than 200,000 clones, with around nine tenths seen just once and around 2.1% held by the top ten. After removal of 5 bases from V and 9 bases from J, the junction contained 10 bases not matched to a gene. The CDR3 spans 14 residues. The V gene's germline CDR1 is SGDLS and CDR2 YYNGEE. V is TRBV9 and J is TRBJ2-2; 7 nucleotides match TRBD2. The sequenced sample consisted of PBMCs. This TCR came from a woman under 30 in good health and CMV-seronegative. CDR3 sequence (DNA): TGTGCCAGCAGTAGACTAGCTGGCTCGTGGGAGCTGTTTTTT. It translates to CASSRLAGSWELFF. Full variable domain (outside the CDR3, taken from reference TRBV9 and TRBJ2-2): DSGVTQTPKHLITATGQRVTLRCSPRSGDLSVYWYQQSLDQGLQFLIQYYNGEERAKGNILERFSAQQFPDLHSELNLSSLELGDSALYFCASSRLAGSWELFFGEGSRLTVL.